The sequence of this T cell receptor (beta chain) was determined in a study of blood T cell repertoires in COVID-19. Study-wide context: Italy, Spain and the United States were the sources of the convalescent and acute COVID-19 samples. From T cells, B-cell-depleted T cells, or PBMCs came the material, which was cDNA or gDNA.

Per the original methods: It was from reference gene primer amplification that nucleated cell counts were estimated. The assay was immunoSEQ multiplex PCR, and TCRdb's table has in-frame clones only and misses some. Clone size and V and J calls were adopted from that table, with D and trimming inferred from the DNA. This sample has some 280,000 clones, with 89% found just once. The TCR originated in a middle-aged woman who had recovered from COVID-19. The sample consisted of peripheral blood.

CDR3 sequence: CAISEGQGIGDTQYF. DNA of the CDR3: TGTGCCATCAGTGAGGGACAGGGGATTGGAGATACGCAGTATTTT. V gene TRBV10-3 combines with J gene TRBJ2-3, with 9 bases lining up with TRBD1. Unmatched junction bases numbered 5, after V lost 2 bases and J lost 5 bases. Germline CDR1 is ENHRY and CDR2 is SYGVKD. The CDR3 totals 15 residues.